The sequence of this T cell receptor (beta chain) was determined in a study of cytomegalovirus exposure and HLA in healthy donors. PCR used 60 Vbeta primers and 13 Jbeta primers. Sequencing was performed with immunoSEQ multiplex PCR; in TCRdb, only in-frame clones are kept and a portion is missing. In total, the table holds roughly 73,000 clones. The CDR3 extends over 15 amino acids. CDR1 MNHNY and CDR2 SVGAGI come from the germline V gene (reference sequence). V shed 4 bases and J 5 bases; nucleotides not matched to a gene: 8. The origin of this receptor is a man in his fifties or sixties in good health and CMV-seropositive. The source material was PBMCs. This chain connects TRBV6-6 to TRBJ2-1; 7 bases fit TRBD2. CDR3 coding DNA: TGTGCCAGCAGTTTGACTAGCACCCTCGACAATGAGCAGTTCTTC. It is translated as CASSLTSTLDNEQFF.